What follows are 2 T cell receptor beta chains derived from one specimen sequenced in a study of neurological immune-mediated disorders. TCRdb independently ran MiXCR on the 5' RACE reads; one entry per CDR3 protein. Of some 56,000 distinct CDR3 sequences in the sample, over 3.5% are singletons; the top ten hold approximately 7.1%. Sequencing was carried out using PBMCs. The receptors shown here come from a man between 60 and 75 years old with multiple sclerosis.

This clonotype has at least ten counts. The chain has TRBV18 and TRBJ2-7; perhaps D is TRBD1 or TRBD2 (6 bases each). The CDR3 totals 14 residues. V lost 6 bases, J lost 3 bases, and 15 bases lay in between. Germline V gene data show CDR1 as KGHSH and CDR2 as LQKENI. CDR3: CASSWGDNIYEQYF. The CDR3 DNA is TGTGCCAGCTCCTGGGGGGACAACATCTACGAGCAGTACTTC. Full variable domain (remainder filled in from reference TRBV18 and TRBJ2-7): NAGVMQNPRHLVRRRGQEARLRCSPMKGHSHVYWYRQLPEEGLKFMVYLQKENIIDESGMPKERFSAEFPKEGPSILRIQQVVRGDSAAYFCASSWGDNIYEQYFGPGTRLTVT.

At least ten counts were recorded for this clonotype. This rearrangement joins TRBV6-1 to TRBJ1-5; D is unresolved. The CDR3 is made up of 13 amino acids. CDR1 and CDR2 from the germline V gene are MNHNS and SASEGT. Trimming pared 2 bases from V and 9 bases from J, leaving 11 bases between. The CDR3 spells CASSENNQRPQHF. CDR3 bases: TGTGCCAGCAGTGAAAACAATCAGCGGCCCCAGCATTTT.